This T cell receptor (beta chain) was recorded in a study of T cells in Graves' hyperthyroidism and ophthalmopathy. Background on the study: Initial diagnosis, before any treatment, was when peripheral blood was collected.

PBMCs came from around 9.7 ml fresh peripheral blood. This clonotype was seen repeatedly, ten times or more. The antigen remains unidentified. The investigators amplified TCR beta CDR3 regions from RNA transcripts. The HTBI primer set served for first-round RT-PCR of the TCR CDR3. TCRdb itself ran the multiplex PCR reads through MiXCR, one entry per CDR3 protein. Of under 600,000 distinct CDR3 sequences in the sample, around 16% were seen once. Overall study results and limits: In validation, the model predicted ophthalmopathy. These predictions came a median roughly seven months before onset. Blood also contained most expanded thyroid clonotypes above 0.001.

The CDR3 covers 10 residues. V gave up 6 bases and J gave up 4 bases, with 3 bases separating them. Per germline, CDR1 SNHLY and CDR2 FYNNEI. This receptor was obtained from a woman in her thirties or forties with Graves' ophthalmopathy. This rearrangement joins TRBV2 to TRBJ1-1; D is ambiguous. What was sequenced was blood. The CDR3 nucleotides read TGTGCCAGCAGGGGCACTGAAGCTTTCTTT. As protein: CASRGTEAFF. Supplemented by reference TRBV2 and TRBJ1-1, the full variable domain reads EPEVTQTPSHQVTQMGQEVILRCVPISNHLYFYWYRQILGQKVEFLVSFYNNEISEKSEIFDDQFSVERPDGSNFTLKIRSTKLEDSAMYFCASRGTEAFFGQGTRLTVV.